This T cell receptor (beta chain) came from a study of T cell clonality in common variable immunodeficiency. Findings and limits, study-wide: What drives increased CVID clonality needs T cell subpopulation sequencing. CVID subjects showed higher TCRbeta clonality than healthy controls. In common variable immunodeficiency, TCR beta chains reportedly carried fewer deletions and N-nucleotide insertions.

The CDR3 is made up of 13 amino acids. Germline assignment: CDR1 SEHNR and CDR2 FQNEAQ (reference sequence). V was shortened by 6 bases and J by 7 bases, with 10 bases between the two germline ends. Only in-frame clones appear in the TCRdb table, and some are missing; sequencing was by immunoSEQ multiplex PCR. The sample shows approximately 30,000 clones, none of them appearing just once. This clone was detected ten times or more. The target antigen is unknown. With the read ending 3 residues before the CDR3 end, the germline J gene is used to fill in that end. The sequence came from a person aged 18-69 years in good health. The sample taken for sequencing was peripheral blood mononuclear cells. The chain joins TRBV7-9 to TRBJ1-6; D is unclear. The CDR3 reads CASSSTVNSPLHF. CDR3 DNA, as far as it was read: TGTGCCAGCAGTTCTACGGTAAATTCACCC.